This T cell receptor beta chain was sequenced for a study of T cell responses to AZD1222 COVID-19 vaccine. Clones were read by immunoSEQ multiplex PCR, and TCRdb kept only the in-frame ones, dropping some. The data hold under 200,000 clones, with approximately 90% observed a single time. The CDR3 covers 12 residues. V was pared by 7 bases and J by 7 bases, with 14 bases between. CDR1 is SQVTM, CDR2 ANQGSEA, per germline. The specimen was peripheral blood, collected on day 0 of AZD1222 vaccination. The chain is built from TRBV29-1 and TRBJ2-1; D perhaps matches TRBD2 (7 bases). This TCR was sampled from an adult in good health. CDR3 coding DNA: TGCAGCGCCCTGGGAGGGGGGAATGAGCAGTTCTTC. It is translated as CSALGGGNEQFF.